The present T cell receptor (beta chain) was sequenced within a study of OX40 agonist ivuxolimab in advanced cancers. The protocol was immunoSEQ multiplex PCR, while the TCRdb copy is restricted to in-frame clones and leaves out a portion. Found here are under 45,000 clones, 80% of them singletons; the top ten hold 4% to 5%. Autoimmune disease history or systemic immunosuppression barred patients. Sequenced material: CD4+ or CD8+ T cells sorted from blood, taken in a trial of the OX40 agonist ivuxolimab. The TCR sequence derives from an adult with an advanced solid tumor such as melanoma, head and neck, liver or kidney cancer.

The CDR3 DNA reads as TGTGCCAGCAGCTTGGATCCCAGGGGGCGTGAGCAGTACTTC. Translating gives CASSLDPRGREQYF. This chain connects TRBV5-4 to TRBJ2-7; 8 bases fit TRBD1. Germline loops: CDR1 SGHNT, CDR2 YYREEE (reference sequence). The CDR3 length is 14 residues. The junction had 6 bases not matched to a gene; V was cut back by 0 bases and J by 7 bases. The whole variable domain, filled in from reference TRBV5-4 and TRBJ2-7, reads ETGVTQSPTHLIKTRGQQVTLRCSSQSGHNTVSWYQQALGQGPQFIFQYYREEENGRGNFPPRFSGLQFPNYSSELNVNALELDDSALYLCASSLDPRGREQYFGPGTRLTVT.